These 23 T cell receptor beta chains originate from one sample sequenced in a study of blood T cell repertoires in COVID-19. Assay used: immunoSEQ multiplex PCR; TCRdb lists only in-frame clones, some missing. The data hold 650,000 to 800,000 clones, with 75% to 90% observed a single time. The sequencing input was peripheral blood. The receptors originated from a woman in her late teens or twenties with acute or convalescent COVID-19.

About this clone: At one boundary the junction diverges from the germline segment, which might be a read error. The gene calls are TRBV7-2 and TRBJ1-2; no reliable D call. CDR1 and CDR2 from the germline V gene are SGHTA and FQGNSA. This CDR3 is built from 18 residues. The CDR3 loop reads CASSLHSANSLPNYGYTF. In DNA, the CDR3 is TGTGCCAGCAGCTTACACTCAGCCAACAGCCTACCTAATTATGGCTACACCTTC.

The genes are TRBV29-1 and TRBJ1-1; D might be TRBD1 (6 bases). The CDR3 has 14 amino acids. Trimming removed 8 bases from V and 7 bases from J, with 23 bases in between. CDR1 is SQVTM and CDR2 is ANQGSEA in the germline V gene. The chain's CDR3 is CSPALTSGGGEAFF. The CDR3 DNA reads TGCAGCCCCGCCCTGACCTCGGGGGGCGGTGAAGCTTTCTTT.

The chain employs TRBV4-1 and TRBJ1-6; D remains ambiguous. This CDR3 comprises 18 residues. V gave up 0 bases and J gave up 2 bases, with 14 bases separating them. From germline, CDR1 is MGHRA and CDR2 YSYEKL. DNA of the CDR3: TGCGCCAGCAGCCAAGATCGGACTACTCGTGCCTATAATTCACCCCTCCACTTT. It codes for CASSQDRTTRAYNSPLHF.

Concerning this clone: This same CDR3 is encoded by further DNA sequences in the sample. The chain uses TRBV5-4 and TRBJ1-2; 7 positions agree with TRBD1. Germline-derived CDR1 and CDR2 are SGHNT and YYREEE (reference sequence). Trimming removed 5 bases from V and 7 bases from J; junction bases left unmatched: 8. The CDR3 contains 13 residues. The CDR3 nucleotides read TGTGCCAGCAGTTTTACAGGGGCCGGTGGCTACACCTTC. This encodes CASSFTGAGGYTF.

This clone was observed a handful of times. The V gene is TRBV19, the J gene TRBJ1-2; 8 nucleotides align to TRBD1. The V segment lost 3 bases and the J segment 7 bases; nucleotides outside the gene matches: 4. The CDR3 runs 13 residues. Germline loops: CDR1 LNHDA, CDR2 SQIVND (reference sequence). The CDR3 nucleotides are TGTGCCAGTAGTATGCTACAGGGGGTTGGCTACACCTTC. It yields the protein CASSMLQGVGYTF.

V is TRBV4-2 and J is TRBJ2-3; tentative D call: TRBD2 (6 bases). The CDR3 extends over 13 amino acids. V dropped 4 bases and J dropped 6 bases, with 11 bases sitting between them. CDR1 is LGHNA and CDR2 is YNFKEQ in the germline V gene. The CDR3 DNA is TGTGCCAGCAGCCCCGTCGGAGGGGATACGCAGTATTTT. It encodes CASSPVGGDTQYF.

This chain joins TRBV6-5 and TRBJ1-2, with 7 bases identical to TRBD1. Germline-derived CDR1 and CDR2 are MNHEY and SVGAGI. V was clipped by 6 bases and J by 4 bases; unmatched bases: 5. The CDR3 covers 13 residues. CDR3 sequence: CASSTTGVYGYTF. CDR3 DNA sequence: TGTGCCAGCAGCACCACAGGGGTCTATGGCTACACCTTC.

The chain links TRBV28 to TRBJ1-2, with a tentative D call TRBD1 (6 bases). V lost 4 bases and J lost 7, with 16 bases in between. The CDR3 sequence is 14 residues long. Germline-derived CDR1 and CDR2 are MDHEN and SYDVKM. The CDR3 DNA sequence: TGTGCCAGCAGTTCCTCACAGGGAGTTCGTGGCTACACCTTC. Its protein product is CASSSSQGVRGYTF.

This chain links TRBV9 with TRBJ2-1; 7 bases line up with TRBD2. Germline loops: CDR1 SGDLS, CDR2 YYNGEE. J was trimmed by 10 bases and V by 3 bases; bases with no gene match: 13. The CDR3 sequence is 15 residues long. The DNA for the CDR3 is TGTGCCAGCAGCGCGACTAGCACGCCGAAGGGGGAGCAGTTCTTC. Translated: CASSATSTPKGEQFF.

This clone was seen only once. This chain connects TRBV10-3 to TRBJ1-2; D possibly corresponds to TRBD1 (5 bases). The CDR3 covers 12 residues. Germline CDR1 reads ENHRY; CDR2 reads SYGVKD. Deletions cut 11 bases from V and 7 bases from J, with 17 bases between. As DNA, the CDR3 is TGTGCCCCGCGGAACAGGCGGGGTGGCTACACCTTC. Its protein is CAPRNRRGGYTF.

The chain combines TRBV5-6 with TRBJ2-1; 11 nucleotides match TRBD2. This CDR3 spans 14 amino acids. J was trimmed by 8 bases and V by 6 bases; bases with no gene match: 7. Germline V gene sequence: CDR1 SGHDT, CDR2 YYEEEE. CDR3 region: CASTLSGGADEQFF. The CDR3 nucleotides are TGTGCCAGCACACTTAGCGGGGGGGCGGATGAGCAGTTCTTC.

CDR3 nucleotide sequence: TGTGCCAGCAATAGCGGGGGTGTCACCGGGGAGCTGTTTTTT. This codes for CASNSGGVTGELFF. The gene calls are TRBV6-5 and TRBJ2-2; 9 positions agree with TRBD2. J gave up 4 bases and V 7 bases, and 4 bases lay outside the gene matches. Germline-derived CDR1 and CDR2 are MNHEY and SVGAGI. The CDR3 runs to 14 residues.

This clone has just a few counts. The rearrangement uses TRBV30 and TRBJ1-5; 7 bases map to TRBD1. Germline values: CDR1 GTSNPN, CDR2 SVGIG (reference sequence). Trimming cost V 5 bases and J 5 bases; bases outside gene matches: 6. The CDR3 has 13 amino acids. In DNA form, the CDR3 reads TGTGCCTGGGCGACAGGGTTATATCAGCCCCAGCATTTT. It is translated as CAWATGLYQPQHF.

The V and J genes are TRBV7-2 and TRBJ2-7; the match to TRBD1 covers 9 bases. Losses at the gene ends were 2 bases for V and 3 bases for J; bases not matched to a gene: 5. Germline V gene sequence: CDR1 SGHTA, CDR2 FQGNSA. CDR3 length equals 15 residues. The CDR3 DNA reads as TGTGCCAGCAGCTTAAACCCGGGACAGGGCTACGAGCAGTACTTC. Amino acids: CASSLNPGQGYEQYF.

The rearrangement joins TRBV5-1 to TRBJ2-1; 12 bases are shared with TRBD2. V was clipped by 4 bases and J by 5 bases; unmatched bases: 10. The CDR3 loop spans 17 amino acids. Per the germline V gene, CDR1 is SGHRS and CDR2 is YFSETQ. CDR3 sequence reads: CASSPETSGGPNNEQFF. The CDR3 DNA is TGCGCCAGCAGCCCGGAGACTAGCGGGGGCCCTAACAATGAGCAGTTCTTC. The full variable domain, rest sourced from reference TRBV5-1 and TRBJ2-1, is KAGVTQTPRYLIKTRGQQVTLSCSPISGHRSVSWYQQTPGQGLQFLFEYFSETQRNKGNFPGRFSGRQFSNSRSEMNVSTLELGDSALYLCASSPETSGGPNNEQFFGPGTRLTVL.

The chain recombines TRBV6-2 or TRBV6-3 with TRBJ2-1, with 8 positions matching TRBD2. Trimming cost V 3 bases and J 6 bases; bases outside gene matches: 13. The CDR3 runs 17 residues. From germline, CDR1 is MNHEY and CDR2 SVGEGT. The CDR3 DNA is TGTGCCAGCAGTTATTCCTTTCTCGGGGGGGCTGGCAATGAGCAGTTCTTC. Translated, it gives CASSYSFLGGAGNEQFF.

This chain links TRBV6-5 with TRBJ2-7; 9 bases match TRBD1. Germline V lookup: CDR1 MNHEY, CDR2 SVGAGI. With 0 bases clipped from V and 3 bases from J, the junction kept 6 bases outside the gene matches. There are 16 residues in the CDR3. The CDR3 region has the DNA TGTGCCAGCAGTTACTCCACGGGACAGGGCCACTACGAGCAGTACTTC. Translation gives CASSYSTGQGHYEQYF.

The rearrangement uses TRBV10-3 and TRBJ1-1; D gene uncertain. This CDR3 is 13 amino acids long. Per the germline V gene, CDR1 is ENHRY and CDR2 is SYGVKD. Trimming took off 4 bases at V and 1 base at J, with 7 bases between the two ends. The CDR3 spells CAISVQQNTEAFF. The CDR3, as DNA: TGTGCCATCAGTGTACAGCAGAACACTGAAGCTTTCTTT.

The chain uses TRBV30 and TRBJ1-1; TRBD1 is a possible D gene (6 bases). The CDR3 totals 12 residues. Germline V lookup: CDR1 GTSNPN, CDR2 SVGIG (reference sequence). V shed 4 bases and J shed 1 base, with 7 bases lying between them. CDR3 in DNA: TGTGCCTGGACCAGGGGGAACACTGAAGCTTTCTTT. Translating gives CAWTRGNTEAFF. Combining the CDR3 with reference TRBV30 and TRBJ1-1 gives the whole variable domain SQTIHQWPATLVQPVGSPLSLECTVEGTSNPNLYWYRQAAGRGLQLLFYSVGIGQISSEVPQNLSASRPQDRQFILSSKKLLLSDSGFYLCAWTRGNTEAFFGQGTRLTVV.

This rearrangement joins TRBV9 to TRBJ1-3, with 7 bases lining up with TRBD1. V was pared by 3 bases and J by 4 bases, with 7 bases of the junction left unmatched. There are 15 residues in the CDR3. The germline CDR1 and CDR2 sequences are SGDLS and YYNGEE. The CDR3 reads CASSGPGTAGNTIYF. The CDR3 nucleotides read TGTGCCAGCAGCGGACCCGGGACAGCAGGAAACACCATATATTTT.

The V and J genes are TRBV6-1 and TRBJ2-1, with 9 bases aligning to TRBD1. V trimming: 4 bases; J trimming: 8 bases; junction bases outside the gene matches: 6. The CDR3 is 14 residues long. The germline CDR1 and CDR2 sequences are MNHNS and SASEGT. For the CDR3, the DNA is TGTGCCAGCAGTGTCGGGACAGGGTATGATGAGCAGTTCTTC. Protein product: CASSVGTGYDEQFF.

This chain connects TRBV7-9 to TRBJ1-5; D gene unclear. The germline V and J ends were trimmed by 4 bases and 9 bases, with 10 bases remaining between them. Germline CDR1 is SEHNR and CDR2 is FQNEAQ (reference sequence). The CDR3 has 12 amino acids. CDR3 residues: CASSSSGLPQHF. The CDR3 DNA sequence: TGTGCCAGCAGCTCCTCAGGCTTGCCCCAGCATTTT.

The genes are TRBV5-4 and TRBJ1-1; D might be TRBD1 (5 bases). The CDR3 extends over 13 amino acids. In germline, CDR1 is SGHNT, CDR2 YYREEE (reference sequence). V gave up 3 bases and J gave up 5 bases, with 11 bases separating them. The CDR3: CASSSSGYTEAFF. The CDR3 coding sequence is TGTGCCAGCAGCTCTTCAGGGTATACTGAAGCTTTCTTT.